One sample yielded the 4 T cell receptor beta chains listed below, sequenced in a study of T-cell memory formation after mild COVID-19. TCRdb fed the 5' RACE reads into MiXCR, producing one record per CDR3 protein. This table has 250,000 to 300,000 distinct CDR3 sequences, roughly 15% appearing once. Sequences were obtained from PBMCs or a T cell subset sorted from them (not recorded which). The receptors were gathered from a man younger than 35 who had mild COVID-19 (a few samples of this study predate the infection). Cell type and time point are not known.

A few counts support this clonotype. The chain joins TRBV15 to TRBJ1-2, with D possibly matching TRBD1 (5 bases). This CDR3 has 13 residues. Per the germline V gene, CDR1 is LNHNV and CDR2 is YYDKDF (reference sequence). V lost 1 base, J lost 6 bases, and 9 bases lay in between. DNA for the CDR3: TGTGCCACCAGCAGAGTGGGGGTGAATGGCTACACCTTC. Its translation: CATSRVGVNGYTF.

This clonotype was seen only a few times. The CDR3 is CASSLWNSNQPQHF. CDR3 DNA sequence: TGCGCCAGCAGCCTCTGGAATAGCAATCAGCCCCAGCATTTT. This chain connects TRBV4-1 to TRBJ1-5; D is unclear. This CDR3 region has 14 residues. Germline V gene lookup returns CDR1 MGHRA and CDR2 YSYEKL. V was shortened by 4 bases and J by 0 bases, with 7 bases between the two germline ends.

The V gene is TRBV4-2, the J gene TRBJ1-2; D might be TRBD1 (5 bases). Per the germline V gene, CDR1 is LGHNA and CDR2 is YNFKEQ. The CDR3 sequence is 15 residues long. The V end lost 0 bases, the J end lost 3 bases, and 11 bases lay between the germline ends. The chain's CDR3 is CASSQDGAGDYGYTF. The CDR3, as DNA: TGTGCCAGCAGCCAAGATGGGGCCGGAGACTATGGCTACACCTTC.

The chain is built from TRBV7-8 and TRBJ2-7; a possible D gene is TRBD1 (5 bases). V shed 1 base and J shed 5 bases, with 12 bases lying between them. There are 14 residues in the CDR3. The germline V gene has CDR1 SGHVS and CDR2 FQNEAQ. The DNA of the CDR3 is TGTGCCAGCAGCTTAGTTGCCAGGGCGAACGAGCAGTACTTC. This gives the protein CASSLVARANEQYF.